Sequencing of this TCR beta chain was carried out in a study of regulatory T cells in long-lasting Graves disease. This clonotype has ten or more counts. The sample's time point: newly diagnosed GD, antithyroid drugs for less than 3 months. Construction of the TCR library relied on RNA isolated from PBMCs. Library construction for TCR beta used iRepertoire HTBI primers and Arm-PCR of CDR3 regions. From the multiplex PCR reads, TCRdb called clonotypes with MiXCR, one entry per CDR3 protein. The table has about 210,000 distinct CDR3 sequences, about 19% seen once. The V gene end was trimmed by 6 bases and the J gene end by 13 bases; junction bases not matched to a gene: 7. The germline V gene encodes CDR1 SGHRS and CDR2 YFSETQ. CDR3 length: 14 amino acids. These same data were also listed under a study on T cells in Graves' hyperthyroidism and ophthalmopathy. That source reports: Also found in blood were most expanded thyroid clonotypes above 0.001.

The chain joins TRBV5-1 to TRBJ2-1; TRBD2 agrees at 16 bases. Sequencing was performed on peripheral blood mononuclear cells (PBMCs), taken at new diagnosis, from a patient treated with antithyroid drugs. This sequence was found in a woman under 40 with Graves disease. The CDR3 nucleotides read TGCGCCAGCACCCCGGGACTAGCGGGAGGGCCCCAGTTCTTC. Translating it yields CASTPGLAGGPQFF.